This passage covers 12 T cell receptor beta chains from one sample sequenced in a study of technical replicates of blood from several donors. Sequenced by immunoSEQ multiplex PCR; TCRdb stores in-frame clones only, minus some. The sample records almost 55,000 clones, 94% being singletons. Specimen: T cells isolated from PBMCs. The receptors were gathered from a human donor in good health.

V is TRBV5-6 and J is TRBJ2-1; tentative D call: TRBD2 (5 bases). The CDR3 loop spans 16 amino acids. Germline V gene sequence: CDR1 SGHDT, CDR2 YYEEEE. The V end was cut by 0 bases, the J end by 0 bases, with 10 bases between. CDR3 loop: CASSLGERSSYNEQFF. The CDR3 coding sequence is TGTGCCAGCAGCTTGGGCGAGCGGAGCTCCTACAATGAGCAGTTCTTC.

This clone was found once. The chain has TRBV6-5 and TRBJ1-2, with 10 bases identical to TRBD1. With 2 bases clipped from V and 8 bases from J, the junction kept 8 bases outside the gene matches. The CDR3 has 15 amino acids. Germline assignment: CDR1 MNHEY and CDR2 SVGAGI. In DNA, the CDR3 is TGTGCCAGCAGTTACGGCGGACAGGGGGAGAGAGGCTACACCTTC. Amino acids: CASSYGGQGERGYTF.

This rearrangement joins TRBV10-1 to TRBJ2-2, with D possibly being TRBD1 (6 bases). The CDR3 is 15 residues long. The germline V gene encodes CDR1 WNHNN and CDR2 SYGVQD (reference sequence). V dropped 6 bases and J dropped 5 bases, with 16 bases sitting between them. The CDR3 nucleotides are TGCGCCAGCAGCCCGGGACAAATTGAGACCGGGGAGCTGTTTTTT. Its protein is CASSPGQIETGELFF.

V gene TRBV10-3 combines with J gene TRBJ2-1, with unresolved D. V lost 5 bases and J 0 bases, leaving 8 bases between the germline ends. The germline gives CDR1 ENHRY, CDR2 SYGVKD. The CDR3 covers 14 residues. DNA of the CDR3: TGTGCCATCAGTATAGTTAACTCCTACAATGAGCAGTTCTTC. Its translation: CAISIVNSYNEQFF.

This clone appeared a single time. V and J are TRBV5-4 and TRBJ2-7; TRBD1 aligns across 7 bases. CDR1 and CDR2 (germline): SGHNT, YYREEE (reference sequence). Losses at the gene ends were 4 bases for V and 0 bases for J; bases not matched to a gene: 7. The CDR3 length is 15 residues. The CDR3 coding sequence is TGTGCCAGCAGCCGAAAGGACAGGAGCTCCTACGAGCAGTACTTC. It is translated as CASSRKDRSSYEQYF. Full variable domain (remainder filled in from reference TRBV5-4 and TRBJ2-7): ETGVTQSPTHLIKTRGQQVTLRCSSQSGHNTVSWYQQALGQGPQFIFQYYREEENGRGNFPPRFSGLQFPNYSSELNVNALELDDSALYLCASSRKDRSSYEQYFGPGTRLTVT.

V is TRBV15 and J is TRBJ2-7; D gene ambiguous. CDR1 and CDR2 (germline): LNHNV, YYDKDF (reference sequence). There are 15 residues in the CDR3. V shed 1 base and J shed 0 bases, with 10 bases lying between them. The CDR3: CATSRGSRLSYEQYF. The CDR3 nucleotides read TGTGCCACCAGCAGAGGGTCCAGGCTCTCCTACGAGCAGTACTTC.

This chain uses TRBV10-3 with TRBJ1-1; no definite D call. The V gene's germline CDR1 is ENHRY and CDR2 SYGVKD. The CDR3 has 15 residues. The V and J ends lost 6 bases and 1 base respectively, with 15 bases between them. The CDR3 here is CAIRVEGRENTEAFF. The CDR3 coding sequence is TGTGCCATCAGAGTAGAGGGTCGCGAGAACACTGAAGCTTTCTTT.

The V call is TRBV7-2, the J call TRBJ2-3, with 14 nucleotides matching TRBD2. The germline V gene has CDR1 SGHTA and CDR2 FQGNSA. With V trimmed by 5 bases and J by 2 bases, 3 bases remained unmatched. This CDR3 is 16 amino acids long. The CDR3 region is CASSRLAGGATDTQYF. The CDR3 DNA is TGTGCCAGCAGCAGACTAGCGGGAGGGGCCACAGATACGCAGTATTTT.

This chain connects TRBV7-3 to TRBJ1-1; D is perhaps TRBD1 (5 bases). This CDR3 comprises 15 residues. With 6 bases removed from V and 0 bases from J, the gap between germline ends came to 14 bases. Germline V gene lookup returns CDR1 SGHTA and CDR2 FQGTGA. CDR3 residues: CASRLRGDMNTEAFF. In nucleotides, the CDR3 is TGTGCCAGCAGACTTCGGGGGGATATGAACACTGAAGCTTTCTTT. Drawing the rest from reference TRBV7-3 and TRBJ1-1, the complete variable domain is GAGVSQTPSNKVTEKGKYVELRCDPISGHTALYWYRQSLGQGPEFLIYFQGTGAADDSGLPNDRFFAVRPEGSVSTLKIQRTERGDSAVYLCASRLRGDMNTEAFFGQGTRLTVV.

The chain recombines TRBV5-6 with TRBJ2-7; TRBD1 matches at 10 bases. Germline V gives CDR1 SGHDT, CDR2 YYEEEE. The CDR3 extends over 15 amino acids. With V trimmed by 3 bases and J by 5 bases, 8 bases remained unmatched. CDR3 in DNA: TGTGCCAGCAGCTGGGGGGACAGGGGTGTCAACGAGCAGTACTTC. Amino acids: CASSWGDRGVNEQYF.

J is TRBJ2-1 and V is TRBV7-9; a weak D match, TRBD1 (5 bases). CDR1 SEHNR and CDR2 FQNEAQ come from the germline V gene (reference sequence). CDR3 size: 15 residues. Trimming shortened V by 4 bases and J by 3 bases, and 13 bases separated the two germline ends. CDR3 sequence: CASSSDSFDYNEQFF. The CDR3, as DNA: TGTGCCAGCAGCTCTGACAGCTTCGACTACAATGAGCAGTTCTTC.

The chain is built from TRBV7-9 and TRBJ2-3, with D perhaps matching TRBD2 (6 bases). Germline lookup yields CDR1 SEHNR and CDR2 FQNEAQ (reference sequence). The CDR3 spans 19 residues. V lost 2 bases, J lost 1 base, and 22 bases lay in between. The CDR3 reads CASSLRPRGAVVRTDTQYF. The CDR3 DNA reads TGTGCCAGCAGCTTACGTCCCCGCGGGGCTGTGGTGCGCACAGATACGCAGTATTTT. Full variable domain (rest looked up from reference TRBV7-9 and TRBJ2-3): DTGVSQNPRHKITKRGQNVTFRCDPISEHNRLYWYRQTLGQGPEFLTYFQNEAQLEKSRLLSDRFSAERPKGSFSTLEIQRTEQGDSAMYLCASSLRPRGAVVRTDTQYFGPGTRLTVL.